This is a list of T cell receptor beta chains from one sample in a study of cytomegalovirus exposure and HLA in healthy donors. Repertoires were generated with immunoSEQ multiplex PCR, while TCRdb's copy carries only in-frame clones and drops some. The table shows around 110,000 clones, with around 81% occurring only once. Sequenced: PBMCs. These receptors were obtained from a woman aged 25-40 years in good health and CMV-seronegative. CDR3s include the opening cysteine and the closing phenylalanine or tryptophan. Fields, in order: V gene, J gene, D gene, clone size, CDR3 protein, CDR3 DNA. D genes are given only for firm matches. Size tells how often a clone was seen (once, few, many) or the class of an expanded clone, and some rows leave it out.

V gene: TRBV28
J gene: TRBJ1-1
D gene: NA
clone size: few
CDR3 protein: CASSYPRGPEAFF
CDR3 DNA: TGTGCCAGCAGTTACCCCAGGGGTCCTGAAGCTTTCTTT

V gene: TRBV30
J gene: TRBJ1-1
D gene: TRBD1
clone size: NA
CDR3 protein: CAWRGQGNTEAFF
CDR3 DNA: TGTGCCTGGAGGGGACAGGGGAACACTGAAGCTTTCTTT

V gene: TRBV28
J gene: TRBJ1-1
D gene: TRBD1
clone size: NA
CDR3 protein: CASSLPGQGGPEAFF
CDR3 DNA: TGTGCCAGCAGTCTTCCGGGACAGGGAGGCCCTGAAGCTTTCTTT

V gene: TRBV7-2
J gene: TRBJ2-3
D gene: NA
clone size: NA
CDR3 protein: CASSLVEADTQYF
CDR3 DNA: TGTGCCAGCAGCTTAGTTGAGGCAGATACGCAGTATTTT

V gene: TRBV18
J gene: TRBJ1-2
D gene: TRBD1
clone size: NA
CDR3 protein: CASSPGQGDYGYTF
CDR3 DNA: TGTGCCAGCTCGCCGGGACAGGGGGACTATGGCTACACCTTC

V gene: TRBV7-8
J gene: TRBJ2-7
D gene: NA
clone size: NA
CDR3 protein: CASSLAGGSVEQYF
CDR3 DNA: TGTGCCAGCAGCTTAGCTGGAGGCAGCGTCGAGCAGTACTTC

V gene: TRBV7-9
J gene: TRBJ2-5
D gene: TRBD1
clone size: once
CDR3 protein: CASSPAGQGAFETQYF
CDR3 DNA: TGTGCCAGCAGCCCCGCCGGACAGGGGGCGTTTGAGACCCAGTACTTC

V gene: TRBV4-1
J gene: TRBJ2-1
D gene: TRBD2
clone size: NA
CDR3 protein: CASSQDAGPSGRANEQFF
CDR3 DNA: TGCGCCAGCAGCCAAGATGCCGGGCCTAGCGGGAGGGCCAATGAGCAGTTCTTC

V gene: TRBV21-1
J gene: TRBJ2-1
D gene: NA
clone size: NA
CDR3 protein: CASTTGTREQFF
CDR3 DNA: TGTGCCAGCACCACGGGGACTAGGGAGCAGTTCTTC

V gene: TRBV5-6
J gene: TRBJ2-5
D gene: TRBD1
clone size: once
CDR3 protein: CASSGGTGRETQYF
CDR3 DNA: TGTGCCAGCAGCGGGGGGACAGGTCGGGAGACCCAGTACTTC

V gene: TRBV30
J gene: TRBJ2-5
D gene: TRBD2
clone size: NA
CDR3 protein: CAWRSISGRSQETQYF
CDR3 DNA: TGTGCCTGGAGGAGCATATCCGGGAGGTCCCAAGAGACCCAGTACTTC

V gene: TRBV6-4
J gene: TRBJ2-3
D gene: TRBD1
clone size: NA
CDR3 protein: CASSRQGGDTQYF
CDR3 DNA: TGTGCCAGCAGTCGACAGGGGGGAGATACGCAGTATTTT

V gene: TRBV27
J gene: TRBJ1-2
D gene: NA
clone size: few
CDR3 protein: CASSLNRAIPYGYTF
CDR3 DNA: TGTGCCAGCAGTTTAAACAGGGCGATACCCTATGGCTACACCTTC

V gene: TRBV19
J gene: TRBJ2-6
D gene: NA
clone size: NA
CDR3 protein: CASSLMATGANVLTF
CDR3 DNA: TGTGCCAGTAGCCTCATGGCAACTGGGGCCAACGTCCTGACTTTC

V gene: TRBV5-1
J gene: TRBJ1-2
D gene: NA
clone size: once
CDR3 protein: CASSAGQAYGYTF
CDR3 DNA: TGCGCCAGCAGCGCTGGACAAGCCTATGGCTACACCTTC

V gene: TRBV28
J gene: TRBJ1-4
D gene: TRBD1
clone size: NA
CDR3 protein: CASSSPTGEEKLFF
CDR3 DNA: TGTGCCAGCAGTTCCCCGACAGGGGAGGAAAAACTGTTTTTT

V gene: TRBV19
J gene: TRBJ2-7
D gene: NA
clone size: NA
CDR3 protein: CASSYTGSNYEQYF
CDR3 DNA: TGTGCCAGTAGCTACACAGGGTCCAACTACGAGCAGTACTTC

V gene: TRBV5-1
J gene: TRBJ2-7
D gene: TRBD1
clone size: NA
CDR3 protein: CASSLVRDRNVREQYF
CDR3 DNA: TGCGCCAGCAGCTTGGTCCGGGACAGAAACGTACGGGAGCAGTACTTC

V gene: TRBV7-2
J gene: TRBJ2-7
D gene: NA
clone size: medium-sized
CDR3 protein: CASGYGRTHEQYF
CDR3 DNA: TGTGCCAGCGGATACGGGAGAACCCACGAGCAGTACTTC

V gene: TRBV7-7
J gene: TRBJ2-5
D gene: TRBD2
clone size: NA
CDR3 protein: CASSSLAGGKETQYF
CDR3 DNA: TGTGCTAGCAGCTCTCTAGCGGGAGGGAAAGAGACCCAGTACTTC

V gene: TRBV18
J gene: TRBJ1-2
D gene: NA
clone size: NA
CDR3 protein: CASSPDGGQGYTF
CDR3 DNA: TGTGCCAGCTCACCAGACGGGGGTCAGGGCTACACCTTC

V gene: TRBV28
J gene: TRBJ1-1
D gene: NA
clone size: NA
CDR3 protein: CASGQSNTEAFF
CDR3 DNA: TGTGCCAGCGGACAGTCGAACACTGAAGCTTTCTTT

V gene: TRBV5-1
J gene: TRBJ2-3
D gene: NA
clone size: NA
CDR3 protein: CASSSGQGGDTQYF
CDR3 DNA: TGCGCCAGCAGCTCCGGACAGGGAGGGGATACGCAGTATTTT

V gene: TRBV19
J gene: TRBJ2-7
D gene: NA
clone size: NA
CDR3 protein: CASMRPYEQYF
CDR3 DNA: TGTGCCAGTATGCGGCCCTACGAGCAGTACTTC

V gene: TRBV6-1
J gene: TRBJ2-7
D gene: NA
clone size: NA
CDR3 protein: CASSAQPEIYEQYF
CDR3 DNA: TGTGCCAGTTCCGCCCAGCCGGAGATCTACGAGCAGTACTTC

V gene: TRBV7-8
J gene: TRBJ2-5
D gene: TRBD1
clone size: once
CDR3 protein: CASSFGTAQETQYF
CDR3 DNA: TGTGCCAGCAGCTTCGGGACAGCCCAAGAGACCCAGTACTTC

V gene: TRBV5-6
J gene: TRBJ2-1
D gene: NA
clone size: NA
CDR3 protein: CASSLEWDKNEQFF
CDR3 DNA: TGTGCCAGCAGCTTGGAATGGGACAAAAATGAGCAGTTCTTC